This TCR beta chain originates from a study of blood T cell repertoires in COVID-19. Data came from immunoSEQ multiplex PCR; TCRdb stores just in-frame clones and leaves some out. The table lists approximately 300,000 clones, around nine tenths of them singletons, with around 11% in the top ten. The CDR3 length is 16 residues. Germline loops: CDR1 SNHLY, CDR2 FYNNEI. V shed 2 bases and J 5 bases; nucleotides not matched to a gene: 9. Patients from Seattle were sampled longitudinally, starting during active infection. The receptor was isolated from a woman in her 30s with COVID-19, enrolled during active disease. Sequenced input: peripheral blood. The V and J genes are TRBV2 and TRBJ2-3; the match to TRBD2 covers 8 bases. CDR3 nucleotides: TGTGCCAGCAGTGAATTCCGGGAGGGGGGGCTAGATACGCAGTATTTT. This codes for CASSEFREGGLDTQYF.